These 11 T cell receptor beta chains came from one sample sequenced in a study of blood T cell repertoires in COVID-19. Using immunoSEQ multiplex PCR, the repertoire was profiled, and TCRdb retains in-frame clones only, with some absent. The table includes roughly 97,000 clones, roughly 80% detected once. Material for sequencing was peripheral blood. The receptors originated from a man in his 60s with acute or convalescent COVID-19.

This chain joins TRBV6-2 or TRBV6-3 and TRBJ2-2; D perhaps matches TRBD2 (6 bases). The V end lost 0 bases, the J end lost 2 bases, and 13 bases lay between the germline ends. Looked up from germline, CDR1 is MNHEY and CDR2 is SVGEGT. The CDR3 has 17 amino acids. CDR3 DNA sequence: TGTGCCAGCAGTTACTCGATAATAGCGGCAAACACCGGGGAGCTGTTTTTT. It is translated as CASSYSIIAANTGELFF.

This chain connects TRBV2 to TRBJ2-1; 10 positions match TRBD2. Germline assignment: CDR1 SNHLY and CDR2 FYNNEI. The CDR3 is 14 amino acids. V was clipped by 4 bases and J by 9 bases; unmatched bases: 6. CDR3 nucleotides: TGTGCCAGCAGTGTGACTAGCGGGTATGTTGAGCAGTTCTTC. Protein sequence: CASSVTSGYVEQFF.

This clone was found once. V gene TRBV5-1 combines with J gene TRBJ2-3, with 7 bases fitting TRBD2. Germline CDR1 SGHRS, CDR2 YFSETQ. This CDR3 contains 15 residues. The ends lost 2 bases at V and 1 base at J; junction bases unmatched: 4. CDR3 loop: CASSLPGGGTDTQYF. DNA for the CDR3: TGCGCCAGCAGCTTACCGGGAGGCGGCACAGATACGCAGTATTTT.

This clone was counted a few times. V is TRBV18 and J is TRBJ1-2, with 10 bases matching TRBD1. Germline CDR1 reads KGHSH; CDR2 reads LQKENI. This CDR3 region has 15 residues. V trimming: 5 bases; J trimming: 7 bases; junction bases outside the gene matches: 10. CDR3: CASSIDRGRVGGYTF. For the CDR3, the DNA is TGTGCCAGCTCAATCGACAGGGGGCGAGTTGGTGGCTACACCTTC. Full variable domain (missing parts from reference TRBV18 and TRBJ1-2): NAGVMQNPRHLVRRRGQEARLRCSPMKGHSHVYWYRQLPEEGLKFMVYLQKENIIDESGMPKERFSAEFPKEGPSILRIQQVVRGDSAAYFCASSIDRGRVGGYTFGSGTRLTVV.

The chain has TRBV28 and TRBJ2-6; tentative D call: TRBD1 (6 bases). The CDR3 extends over 16 amino acids. Trimming shortened V by 2 bases and J by 4 bases, and 12 bases separated the two germline ends. Germline V gene data show CDR1 as MDHEN and CDR2 as SYDVKM. The CDR3 nucleotides read TGTGCCAGCAGTTTAATGGGGGCGAGGGGGGCCAACGTCCTGACTTTC. Translation: CASSLMGARGANVLTF. Together with reference TRBV28 and TRBJ2-6, the CDR3 gives the full variable domain: DVKVTQSSRYLVKRTGEKVFLECVQDMDHENMFWYRQDPGLGLRLIYFSYDVKMKEKGDIPEGYSVSREKKERFSLILESASTNQTSMYLCASSLMGARGANVLTFGAGSRLTVL.

V usage is TRBV11-3 and J usage is TRBJ2-3; TRBD2 matches at 10 bases. Unmatched junction bases numbered 11, after V lost 4 bases and J lost 4 bases. The CDR3 totals 17 residues. CDR1 is SGHNT and CDR2 is YENEEA in the germline V gene. Here the CDR3 DNA reads TGTGCCAGCAGCTCCAGAAGGGCTAGCGGGAGTTCAGATACGCAGTATTTT. Translation: CASSSRRASGSSDTQYF.

The rearrangement joins TRBV5-5 to TRBJ2-3, with 9 bases identical to TRBD2. Germline loops: CDR1 SGHKS, CDR2 YYEKEE (reference sequence). CDR3 length: 15 residues. V shed 0 bases and J 5 bases; nucleotides not matched to a gene: 4. As DNA, the CDR3 is TGTGCCAGCAGCTTGGGGTTAGCGGGAGAAGATACGCAGTATTTT. It codes for CASSLGLAGEDTQYF.

The CDR3 reads CASSAPGGTGGYTF. The CDR3 region has the DNA TGTGCCAGCAGCGCCCCCGGGGGGACGGGCGGCTACACCTTC. The rearrangement uses TRBV9 and TRBJ1-2; a possible D gene is TRBD1 (5 bases). CDR3 length: 14 amino acids. The germline CDR1 and CDR2 sequences are SGDLS and YYNGEE. V was cut by 3 bases and J by 8 bases, with 17 bases left in between.

CDR3 in amino acids: CASAPPTAWTEAFF. CDR3 nucleotide sequence: TGTGCCAGCGCACCACCGACAGCATGGACTGAAGCTTTCTTT. The V and J genes are TRBV11-3 and TRBJ1-1; D perhaps matches TRBD1 (5 bases). Germline V gives CDR1 SGHNT, CDR2 YENEEA. The V and J ends lost 8 bases and 5 bases respectively, with 18 bases between them. This CDR3 contains 14 residues.

This clone was counted a few times. This sequence joins TRBV6-6 and TRBJ2-7; tentatively, D is TRBD2 (6 bases). The CDR3 has 13 amino acids. V lost 7 bases to trimming and J lost 1 base, with 11 bases between them. Germline values: CDR1 MNHNY, CDR2 SVGAGI (reference sequence). In DNA form, the CDR3 reads TGTGCCAGCACCCCGGGAGCTTCCTACGAGCAGTACTTC. Residues: CASTPGASYEQYF.

The chain carries TRBV6-5 and TRBJ2-2, with D unresolved. Trimming took off 7 bases at V and 6 bases at J, with 12 bases between the two ends. CDR3 length: 13 residues. Per germline, CDR1 MNHEY and CDR2 SVGAGI. Written as DNA, the CDR3 is TGTGCCAGCACTTCTCTTGGGCCCGGGGAGCTGTTTTTT. Translation: CASTSLGPGELFF.